This T cell receptor (beta chain) was documented in a study of radiation and T cells in renal cell carcinoma. Concerning this clone: What it binds is not known.

Measured with immunoSEQ multiplex PCR; TCRdb has only the in-frame clones, and not every one. The sample lists fewer than 150,000 clones; more than 70% were seen once. Findings and caveats of the study: From baseline, blood top tumor clonotypes peaked at 2 weeks post-radiation.

V lost 11 bases and J 0 bases, leaving 8 bases between the germline ends. The CDR3 loop spans 11 amino acids. Time point: blood 2 weeks post-SBRT. The treatment was: 15 Gy SBRT to primary tumor, nephrectomy 4 weeks later. The chain uses TRBV23-1 and TRBJ2-7; unclear D gene. TRBV23-1 is identified as an open reading frame with a role that is uncertain. The starting material was blood, obtained from a patient whose treatment included radiotherapy and nephrectomy. This TCR was recovered from a woman aged 70-85 years with renal cell carcinoma. The CDR3 coding sequence is TGCGCCGAGACACCCTCCTACGAGCAGTACTTC. Its translation is CAETPSYEQYF.